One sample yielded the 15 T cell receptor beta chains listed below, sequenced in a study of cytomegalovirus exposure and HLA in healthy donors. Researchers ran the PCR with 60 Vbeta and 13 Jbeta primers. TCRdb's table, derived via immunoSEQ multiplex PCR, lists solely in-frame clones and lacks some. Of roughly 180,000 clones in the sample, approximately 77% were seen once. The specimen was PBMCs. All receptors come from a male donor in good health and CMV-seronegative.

As DNA, the CDR3 is TGCAGCGTTGAAGATCCAGGGGGCGACGACAATGAGCAGTTCTTC. As protein: CSVEDPGGDDNEQFF. V and J are TRBV29-1 and TRBJ2-1, with TRBD1 matching 8 bases. This CDR3 spans 15 amino acids. The germline CDR1 and CDR2 sequences are SQVTM and ANQGSEA. V shed 0 bases and J 5 bases; nucleotides not matched to a gene: 6.

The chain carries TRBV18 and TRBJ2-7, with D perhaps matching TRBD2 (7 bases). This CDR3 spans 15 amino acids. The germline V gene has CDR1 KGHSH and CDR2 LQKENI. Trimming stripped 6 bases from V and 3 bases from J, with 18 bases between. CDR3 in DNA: TGTGCCAGCTCCCTCGGGGAGGGGGGAAACTACGAGCAGTACTTC. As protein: CASSLGEGGNYEQYF.

Here the CDR3 reads CASSVKQGPPYNEQFF. In nucleotides, the CDR3 is TGTGCCAGCAGCGTCAAACAGGGGCCCCCGTACAATGAGCAGTTCTTC. The chain recombines TRBV7-9 with TRBJ2-1, with 7 nucleotides matching TRBD1. The CDR3 is 16 amino acids. The germline gives CDR1 SEHNR, CDR2 FQNEAQ (reference sequence). J gave up 4 bases and V 5 bases, and 11 bases lay outside the gene matches.

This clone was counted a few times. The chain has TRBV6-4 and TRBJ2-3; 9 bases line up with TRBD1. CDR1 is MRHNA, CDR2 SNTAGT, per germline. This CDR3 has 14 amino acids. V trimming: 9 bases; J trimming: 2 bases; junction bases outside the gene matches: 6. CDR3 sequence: CASSQGALTDTQYF. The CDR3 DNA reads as TGTGCCAGTTCACAGGGGGCCCTCACAGATACGCAGTATTTT.

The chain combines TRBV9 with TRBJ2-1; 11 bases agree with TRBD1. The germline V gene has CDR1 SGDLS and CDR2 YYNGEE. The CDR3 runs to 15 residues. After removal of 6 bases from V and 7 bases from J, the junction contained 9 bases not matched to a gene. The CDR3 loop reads CASNGGQGVWNEQFF. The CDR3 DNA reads TGTGCCAGCAACGGGGGACAGGGGGTTTGGAATGAGCAGTTCTTC.

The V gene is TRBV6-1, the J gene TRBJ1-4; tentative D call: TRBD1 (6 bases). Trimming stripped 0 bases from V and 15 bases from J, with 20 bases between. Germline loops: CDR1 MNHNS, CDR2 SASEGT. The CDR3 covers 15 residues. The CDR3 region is CASSEALGGRTAVFF. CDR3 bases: TGTGCCAGCAGTGAAGCACTGGGGGGGAGGACAGCGGTGTTTTTT.

The CDR3 nucleotides read TGCGCCAGCAGCCAAGTCGGGACAGGGGTTCAGCCCCAGCATTTT. Translating gives CASSQVGTGVQPQHF. The chain couples TRBV4-1 to TRBJ1-5; 10 nucleotides line up with TRBD1. V trimming: 1 base; J trimming: 6 bases; junction bases outside the gene matches: 3. The CDR3 has 15 amino acids. CDR1 MGHRA and CDR2 YSYEKL come from the germline V gene.

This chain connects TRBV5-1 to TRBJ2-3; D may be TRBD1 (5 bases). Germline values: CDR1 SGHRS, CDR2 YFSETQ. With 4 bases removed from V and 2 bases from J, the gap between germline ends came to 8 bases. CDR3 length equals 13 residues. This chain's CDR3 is CASSKGYTDTQYF. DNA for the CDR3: TGCGCCAGCAGCAAGGGGTACACAGATACGCAGTATTTT.

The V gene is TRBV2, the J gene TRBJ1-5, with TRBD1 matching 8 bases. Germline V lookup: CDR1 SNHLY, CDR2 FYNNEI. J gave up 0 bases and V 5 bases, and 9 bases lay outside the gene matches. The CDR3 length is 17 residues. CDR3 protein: CASSLRTGSNSNQPQHF. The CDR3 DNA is TGTGCCAGCAGTCTGCGGACAGGGAGTAATAGCAATCAGCCCCAGCATTTT.

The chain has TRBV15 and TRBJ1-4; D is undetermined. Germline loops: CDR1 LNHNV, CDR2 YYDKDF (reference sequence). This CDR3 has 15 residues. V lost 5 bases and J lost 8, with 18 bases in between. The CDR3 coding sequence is TGTGCCACCAGCTCGCCGGGTGTGGCTCGGGAAAAACTGTTTTTT. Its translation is CATSSPGVAREKLFF. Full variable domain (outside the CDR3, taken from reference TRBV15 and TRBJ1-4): DAMVIQNPRYQVTQFGKPVTLSCSQTLNHNVMYWYQQKSSQAPKLLFHYYDKDFNNEADTPDNFQSRRPNTSFCFLDIRSPGLGDTAMYLCATSSPGVAREKLFFGSGTQLSVL.

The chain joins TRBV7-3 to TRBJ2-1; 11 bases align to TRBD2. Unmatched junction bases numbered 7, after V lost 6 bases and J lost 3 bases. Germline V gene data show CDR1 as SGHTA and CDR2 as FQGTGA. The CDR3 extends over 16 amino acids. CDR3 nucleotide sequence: TGTGCCAGCAGTGCGACTAGCGGGAACCTCTACAATGAGCAGTTCTTC. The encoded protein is CASSATSGNLYNEQFF.

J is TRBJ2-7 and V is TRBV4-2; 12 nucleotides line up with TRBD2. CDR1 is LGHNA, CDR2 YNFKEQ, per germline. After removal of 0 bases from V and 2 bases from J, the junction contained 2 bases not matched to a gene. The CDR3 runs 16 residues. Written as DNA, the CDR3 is TGTGCCAGCAGCCAAGATCCTAGCGGGGGGGCCTACGAGCAGTACTTC. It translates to CASSQDPSGGAYEQYF.

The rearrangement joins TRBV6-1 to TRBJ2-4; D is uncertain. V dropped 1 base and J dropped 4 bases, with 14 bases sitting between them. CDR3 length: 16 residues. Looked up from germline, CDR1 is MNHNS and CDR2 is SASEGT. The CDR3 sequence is CASSEGSLIHKNIQYF. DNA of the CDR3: TGTGCCAGCAGTGAAGGCTCGCTAATCCATAAAAACATTCAGTACTTC.

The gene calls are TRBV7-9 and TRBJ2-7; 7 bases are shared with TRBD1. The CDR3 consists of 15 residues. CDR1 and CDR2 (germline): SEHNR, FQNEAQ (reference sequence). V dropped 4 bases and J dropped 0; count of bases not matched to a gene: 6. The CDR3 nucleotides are TGTGCCAGCAGCTCGGACAGGTCATCCTCCTACGAGCAGTACTTC. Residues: CASSSDRSSSYEQYF.

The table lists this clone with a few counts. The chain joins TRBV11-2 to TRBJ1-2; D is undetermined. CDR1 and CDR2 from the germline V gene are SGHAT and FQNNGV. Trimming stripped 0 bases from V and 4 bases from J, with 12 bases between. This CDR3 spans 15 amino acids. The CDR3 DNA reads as TGTGCCAGCAGCTTAGATTATCAGGTCGGCTATGGCTACACCTTC. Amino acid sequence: CASSLDYQVGYGYTF.